The 9 T cell receptor beta chains below come from one sample, sequenced in a study of shared clonotypes between healthy human individuals. Positive CCR7 selection of CD45RO-negative cells yielded the naive CD8 cells, and terminally differentiated effector memory CD45RA+ cells were excluded. This table comes from immunoSEQ multiplex PCR, and its TCRdb copy is limited to in-frame clones, with some not included. The sample includes about 2.1 million clones, around 93% of them seen just once. Sequencing was done on a sample of naive CD8+ T cells from PBMCs. These receptors all come from a man in his late teens or twenties in good health. Some clones in this sample may be carry-over from other donors' samples.

About this clone itself: Within the sample, other DNA sequences also encode this same CDR3. DNA for the CDR3: TGTGCCAGCAGCTTGGTTGGGGTCTACGAGCAGTACTTC. This gives the protein CASSLVGVYEQYF. The chain employs TRBV5-8 and TRBJ2-7; D is ambiguous. The V end was cut by 0 bases, the J end by 3 bases, with 7 bases between. The germline CDR1 and CDR2 sequences are SGHTS and YDEGEE. The CDR3 runs to 13 residues.

V and J are TRBV9 and TRBJ2-1; a possible D gene is TRBD2 (6 bases). This CDR3 spans 16 amino acids. V lost 0 bases and J 0 bases, leaving 10 bases between the germline ends. Germline V gene sequence: CDR1 SGDLS, CDR2 YYNGEE. CDR3 nucleotide sequence: TGTGCCAGCAGCGTAGGTCTAGCGAGCTCCTACAATGAGCAGTTCTTC. It specifies CASSVGLASSYNEQFF.

The chain is built from TRBV7-8 and TRBJ2-7, with D possibly matching TRBD2 (6 bases). The germline V gene has CDR1 SGHVS and CDR2 FQNEAQ. V lost 5 bases to trimming and J lost 2 bases, with 13 bases between them. The CDR3 extends over 14 amino acids. CDR3: CASSVGLITYEQYF. In nucleotides, the CDR3 is TGTGCCAGCAGCGTCGGACTAATTACCTACGAGCAGTACTTC.

V gene TRBV21-1 combines with J gene TRBJ1-2. TRBV21-1 is a pseudogene. The CDR3 totals 15 residues. CDR3 loop: CASSDPGRSNYGYTF. The CDR3 region has the DNA TGTGCCAGCAGCGATCCGGGACGGAGTAACTATGGCTACACCTTC.

The rearrangement uses TRBV13 and TRBJ1-2; TRBD1 matches at 9 bases. The CDR3 loop spans 14 amino acids. The V gene end was trimmed by 3 bases and the J gene end by 8 bases; junction bases not matched to a gene: 7. The germline V gene encodes CDR1 PRHDT and CDR2 FYEKMQ (reference sequence). The DNA of the CDR3 is TGTGCCAGCAGCTTGGGGACAGGGTCTTTCGGCTACACCTTC. Protein sequence: CASSLGTGSFGYTF. Variable domain in full (rest from reference TRBV13 and TRBJ1-2): AAGVIQSPRHLIKEKRETATLKCYPIPRHDTVYWYQQGPGQDPQFLISFYEKMQSDKGSIPDRFSAQQFSDYHSELNMSSLELGDSALYFCASSLGTGSFGYTFGSGTRLTVV.

The J gene is TRBJ2-1, the V gene TRBV6-6; TRBD1 might be the D (5 bases). The length of the CDR3 is 15 residues. From germline, CDR1 is MNHNY and CDR2 SVGAGI (reference sequence). Trimming shortened V by 2 bases and J by 3 bases, and 11 bases separated the two germline ends. For the CDR3, the DNA is TGTGCCAGCAGTTACGGGGCGCCTGGCTACAATGAGCAGTTCTTC. This encodes CASSYGAPGYNEQFF.

This chain connects TRBV28 to TRBJ1-4; TRBD1 matches 9 bases. From germline, CDR1 is MDHEN and CDR2 SYDVKM. The CDR3 runs to 17 residues. V lost 5 bases to trimming and J lost 8 bases; unmatched junction nucleotides: 15. The DNA for the CDR3 is TGTGCCAGCAGTCCGGACAGGGGAGGATCCGGGGTGGAAAAACTGTTTTTT. This codes for CASSPDRGGSGVEKLFF.

On this clone itself: The sample holds other DNA sequences that translate to the same CDR3. The chain employs TRBV9 and TRBJ2-7, with D hard to call. CDR1 SGDLS and CDR2 YYNGEE come from the germline V gene. V was cut by 0 bases and J by 2 bases, with 6 bases left in between. The CDR3 is 13 residues long. This CDR3 reads CASSVGSTYEQYF. CDR3 coding DNA: TGTGCCAGCAGCGTAGGGTCAACCTACGAGCAGTACTTC.

The chain has TRBV6-1 and TRBJ1-2; no firm D call. The CDR3 contains 14 residues. V was pared by 3 bases and J by 6 bases, with 14 bases between. Looked up from germline, CDR1 is MNHNS and CDR2 is SASEGT. CDR3 amino acids: CASSDWTDPNGYTF. The CDR3 DNA sequence: TGTGCCAGCAGTGATTGGACGGATCCAAATGGCTACACCTTC.